The 25 T cell receptor beta chains below come from one sample, sequenced in a study of early T cells in non-severe SARS-CoV-2 infection. Each CDR3 protein is one row after TCRdb ran MiXCR on the 5' RACE reads. The sample has 90,000 to 100,000 distinct CDR3 sequences; roughly an eighth are singletons. The sample was whole blood. All receptors derive from an adult who was a healthcare worker with PCR-confirmed SARS-CoV-2 infection or an uninfected control (not recorded which).

This sequence joins TRBV11-2 and TRBJ1-4, with D possibly matching TRBD1 (6 bases). Germline V lookup: CDR1 SGHAT, CDR2 FQNNGV. Trimming removed 1 base at V and 0 bases at J, with 9 bases between. The CDR3 spans 16 residues. The CDR3 region is CASSLGTAPTNEKLFF. In DNA form, the CDR3 reads TGTGCCAGCAGCTTAGGGACAGCACCAACTAATGAAAAACTGTTTTTT.

There are many counts of this clonotype. The chain couples TRBV4-3 to TRBJ2-1, with 11 bases matching TRBD2. The germline V gene has CDR1 LGHNA and CDR2 YSLEER. The CDR3 is 16 residues long. Trimming removed 1 base from V and 7 bases from J; junction bases left unmatched: 6. The CDR3 reads CASSQGLLAGGNEQFF. In nucleotides, the CDR3 is TGCGCCAGCAGCCAAGGGCTCCTAGCGGGGGGTAATGAGCAGTTCTTC.

This clonotype appeared many times. V gene TRBV7-9 combines with J gene TRBJ1-2; 9 bases match TRBD1. The germline CDR1 and CDR2 sequences are SEHNR and FQNEAQ (reference sequence). V lost 2 bases, J lost 2 bases, and 6 bases stayed unmatched. The CDR3 runs to 16 residues. CDR3 in amino acids: CASSLRRGQGNYGYTF. CDR3 nucleotide sequence: TGTGCCAGCAGCTTACGCCGGGGACAGGGAAACTATGGCTACACCTTC.

This clonotype was seen more than once but under ten times. V and J are TRBV4-2 and TRBJ1-4, with D maybe TRBD1 (5 bases). There are 15 residues in the CDR3. V was cut by 0 bases and J by 5 bases, with 10 bases left in between. Per germline, CDR1 LGHNA and CDR2 YNFKEQ. CDR3 region: CASSQEGTGNEKLFF. The DNA for the CDR3 is TGTGCCAGCAGCCAAGAAGGGACGGGGAATGAAAAACTGTTTTTT.

The rearrangement links TRBV12-3 or TRBV12-4 to TRBJ2-7, with TRBD1 as a possible D gene (6 bases). The CDR3 runs 13 residues. Trimming took 5 bases from V and 6 from J, leaving 14 bases between them. CDR3 sequence (DNA): TGTGCCAGCAGTCCGGAGACAGGCCTCGAGCAGTACTTC. This sequence encodes CASSPETGLEQYF.

The CDR3 sequence is CASRIARGDSYNEQFF. The CDR3, as DNA: TGCGCCAGCCGAATTGCGCGGGGGGACTCCTACAATGAGCAGTTCTTC. The rearrangement links TRBV10-2 to TRBJ2-1, with 8 bases aligning to TRBD2. J was trimmed by 0 bases and V by 8 bases; bases with no gene match: 9. The germline V gene encodes CDR1 WSHSY and CDR2 SAAADI. The CDR3 totals 16 residues.

In this sample, this clonotype turned up a few times. The V gene is TRBV12-3 or TRBV12-4, the J gene TRBJ2-3, with 7 bases aligning to TRBD1. The V gene end was trimmed by 5 bases and the J gene end by 3 bases; junction bases not matched to a gene: 5. This CDR3 is built from 14 residues. CDR3 region: CASSRQGSTDTQYF. Written as DNA, the CDR3 is TGTGCCAGCAGTCGACAGGGCTCTACAGATACGCAGTATTTT.

CDR3 sequence reads: CASSPGLGTGAGTDTQYF. The CDR3 DNA follows: TGTGCCAGCTCACCAGGCCTAGGGACAGGGGCCGGTACAGATACGCAGTATTTT. V and J are TRBV18 and TRBJ2-3; TRBD1 agrees at 10 bases. Germline-derived CDR1 and CDR2 are KGHSH and LQKENI. The CDR3 totals 18 residues. Germline trimming cut 2 bases from V and 3 bases from J; bases unmatched to any gene: 11.

This clonotype came up a few times. The chain links TRBV5-5 to TRBJ1-3; the D gene is possibly TRBD1 (5 bases). This CDR3 is built from 15 residues. V lost 1 base and J 2 bases, leaving 10 bases between the germline ends. CDR1 and CDR2 (germline): SGHKS, YYEKEE (reference sequence). The CDR3 bases are TGTGCCAGCAGCTTGTGGGGGACGGCTGGAAACACCATATATTTT. This sequence encodes CASSLWGTAGNTIYF.

In its sample, this clonotype was seen many times. V and J are TRBV3-1 and TRBJ2-3; 7 bases map to TRBD1. The CDR3 has 12 amino acids. The germline V gene encodes CDR1 LGHDT and CDR2 YNNKEL (reference sequence). J was trimmed by 12 bases and V by 8 bases; bases with no gene match: 11. The CDR3 DNA sequence: TGTGCCAGCTCACCGACAGGGATTCTTCAGTATTTT. Protein sequence: CASSPTGILQYF.

This clonotype was observed a few times. The V gene is TRBV11-2, the J gene TRBJ2-2; possible D gene TRBD1, 5 bases. Trimming shortened V by 6 bases and J by 1 base, and 12 bases separated the two germline ends. CDR1 and CDR2 from the germline V gene are SGHAT and FQNNGV. The CDR3 covers 15 residues. The CDR3 loop is CASSLGHKNTGELFF. CDR3 coding DNA: TGTGCCAGCAGTCTTGGACACAAGAACACCGGGGAGCTGTTTTTT.

The genes are TRBV21-1 and TRBJ2-7; the table gives TRBD1 as D, unverified against the DNA. TRBV21-1 is reported as a pseudogene. The CDR3 has 10 amino acids. The chain's CDR3 is CASSRGRRYF. CDR3 sequence (DNA): TGTGCCAGCAGCCGCGGGCGGCGGTACTTC.

The table lists this clonotype with a few counts. This chain connects TRBV28 to TRBJ2-6; 10 bases agree with TRBD2. CDR1 and CDR2 from the germline V gene are MDHEN and SYDVKM. The CDR3 sequence is 18 residues long. Trimming at V came to 6 bases and at J to 3 bases, leaving 11 bases not matched to a gene. CDR3 coding DNA: TGTGCCAGCAGCCCCAGCGGGAGGGGGCGGGTTGGGGCCAACGTCCTGACTTTC. This gives the protein CASSPSGRGRVGANVLTF. The full variable domain, with the rest looked up from reference TRBV28 and TRBJ2-6, is DVKVTQSSRYLVKRTGEKVFLECVQDMDHENMFWYRQDPGLGLRLIYFSYDVKMKEKGDIPEGYSVSREKKERFSLILESASTNQTSMYLCASSPSGRGRVGANVLTFGAGSRLTVL.

The V gene is TRBV19, the J gene TRBJ1-4; 9 bases fit TRBD1. J gave up 4 bases and V 7 bases, and 7 bases lay outside the gene matches. Germline V gene data show CDR1 as LNHDA and CDR2 as SQIVND (reference sequence). This CDR3 contains 15 residues. CDR3 amino acids: CASNQQGAINEKLFF. The CDR3 DNA is TGTGCCAGTAACCAACAGGGGGCAATTAATGAAAAACTGTTTTTT.

J is TRBJ1-1 and V is TRBV6-5; D uncertain. V was clipped by 4 bases and J by 5 bases, with 20 bases between them. CDR3 size: 16 residues. Per germline, CDR1 MNHEY and CDR2 SVGAGI. The DNA for the CDR3 is TGTGCCAGCAGTTTTGGCGGCAGCCCCTTACTTACTGAAGCTTTCTTT. It encodes CASSFGGSPLLTEAFF.

This clonotype was picked up many times. V is TRBV7-2 and J is TRBJ1-2; 9 nucleotides align to TRBD1. CDR1 and CDR2 (germline): SGHTA, FQGNSA. Unmatched junction bases numbered 3, after V lost 3 bases and J lost 4 bases. The CDR3 sequence is 14 residues long. This CDR3 reads CASSFYRGPYGYTF. DNA for the CDR3: TGTGCCAGCAGCTTTTACAGGGGGCCCTATGGCTACACCTTC.

This clonotype was observed at least ten times. This CDR3 reads CSVEGAFF. CDR3 coding DNA: TGCAGCGTTGAAGGGGCTTTCTTT. This rearrangement joins TRBV29-1 to TRBJ1-1; D not certain. The V gene lost 1 base and the J gene lost 11 bases, with 2 bases spanning the gap. CDR3 length: 8 amino acids. Germline CDR1 is SQVTM and CDR2 is ANQGSEA.

This clonotype occurred many times. This rearrangement joins TRBV7-6 to TRBJ2-1; 7 bases line up with TRBD1. Germline CDR1 is SGHVS and CDR2 is FNYEAQ. J gave up 3 bases and V 0 bases, and 2 bases lay outside the gene matches. This CDR3 has 15 amino acids. CDR3 nucleotide sequence: TGTGCCAGCAGCTTAGCAGGGGGCTACTACAATGAGCAGTTCTTC. Its translation is CASSLAGGYYNEQFF.

Worth noting for this clonotype: With a much larger clone just one base away, this may be a read error. Given the absence of the conserved phenylalanine or tryptophan at the CDR3 end, a read error is likely. The chain has TRBV25-1 and TRBJ2-7; no definite D call. The CDR3 has 13 amino acids. The V gene's germline CDR1 is MGHDK and CDR2 SYGVNS. Deletions cut 3 bases from V and 6 bases from J, with 12 bases between. CDR3 DNA sequence: TGTGCCAGCAGTGATTCCCCGGCGAGCGAGCAGTACTCC. Protein product: CASSDSPASEQYS.

The chain recombines TRBV29-1 with TRBJ2-3; unclear D gene. CDR1 and CDR2 (germline): SQVTM, ANQGSEA. The CDR3 extends over 11 amino acids. The germline V and J ends were trimmed by 4 bases and 2 bases, with 4 bases remaining between them. CDR3 loop: CSVADTDTQYF. In DNA form, the CDR3 reads TGCAGCGTTGCAGACACAGATACGCAGTATTTT.

Many counts were recorded for this clonotype. This chain uses TRBV7-9 with TRBJ2-3; D not resolved. Trimming took off 4 bases at V and 4 bases at J, with 9 bases between the two ends. Per the germline V gene, CDR1 is SEHNR and CDR2 is FQNEAQ (reference sequence). The CDR3 is 13 residues long. This CDR3 reads CASSYTLPDTQYF. CDR3 DNA sequence: TGTGCCAGCAGCTACACCCTTCCAGATACGCAGTATTTT.

This clonotype was observed a handful of times. This sequence joins TRBV29-1 and TRBJ1-1; D possibly corresponds to TRBD1 (6 bases). The germline V gene has CDR1 SQVTM and CDR2 ANQGSEA. V lost 3 bases and J 4 bases, leaving 21 bases between the germline ends. CDR3 size: 16 residues. The DNA of the CDR3 is TGCAGCGTTGACGTTAGGGGGTTGGATTTGAGCACTGAAGCTTTCTTT. Translated, it gives CSVDVRGLDLSTEAFF. Filled out from reference TRBV29-1 and TRBJ1-1, the complete variable domain reads SAVISQKPSRDICQRGTSLTIQCQVDSQVTMMFWYRQQPGQSLTLIATANQGSEATYESGFVIDKFPISRPNLTFSTLTVSNMSPEDSSIYLCSVDVRGLDLSTEAFFGQGTRLTVV.

The chain has TRBV4-2 and TRBJ2-6; no definite D call. Germline V gene data show CDR1 as LGHNA and CDR2 as YNFKEQ. Trimming removed 0 bases at V and 0 bases at J, with 9 bases between. There are 17 residues in the CDR3. In nucleotides, the CDR3 is TGTGCCAGCAGCCAAGATGGTACGATCTCTGGGGCCAACGTCCTGACTTTC. Translating it yields CASSQDGTISGANVLTF.

The chain uses TRBV5-1 and TRBJ1-1; D not certain. The V gene's germline CDR1 is SGHRS and CDR2 YFSETQ. Between the trimmed V and J ends, which lost 4 bases and 0 bases, there was a span of 10 bases. The CDR3 totals 14 residues. The CDR3 DNA sequence: TGCGCCAGCAGCCACACAGTGATGAACACTGAAGCTTTCTTT. This codes for CASSHTVMNTEAFF.

The rearrangement uses TRBV6-1 and TRBJ2-3; TRBD1 aligns across 7 bases. Gene TRBJ1-5 matches the end of the DNA better, so the J call may be wrong. Per germline, CDR1 MNHNS and CDR2 SASEGT. The CDR3 sequence is 15 residues long. CDR3 loop: CAINAGDRVTDTQHF. The DNA for the CDR3 is TGTGCCATCAACGCCGGGGACAGAGTCACAGATACGCAGCATTTT.